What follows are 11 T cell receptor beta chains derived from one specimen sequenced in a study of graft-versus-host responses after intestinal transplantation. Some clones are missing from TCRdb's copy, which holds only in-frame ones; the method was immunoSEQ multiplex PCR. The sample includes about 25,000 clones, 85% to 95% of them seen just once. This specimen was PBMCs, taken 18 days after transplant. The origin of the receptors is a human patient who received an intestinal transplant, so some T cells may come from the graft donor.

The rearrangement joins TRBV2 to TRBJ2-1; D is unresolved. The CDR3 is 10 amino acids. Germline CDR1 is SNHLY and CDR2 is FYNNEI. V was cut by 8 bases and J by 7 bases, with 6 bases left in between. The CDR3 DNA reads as TGTGCCAGCCTTCTGAATGAGCAGTTCTTC. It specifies CASLLNEQFF. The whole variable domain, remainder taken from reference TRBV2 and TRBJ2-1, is EPEVTQTPSHQVTQMGQEVILRCVPISNHLYFYWYRQILGQKVEFLVSFYNNEISEKSEIFDDQFSVERPDGSNFTLKIRSTKLEDSAMYFCASLLNEQFFGPGTRLTVL.

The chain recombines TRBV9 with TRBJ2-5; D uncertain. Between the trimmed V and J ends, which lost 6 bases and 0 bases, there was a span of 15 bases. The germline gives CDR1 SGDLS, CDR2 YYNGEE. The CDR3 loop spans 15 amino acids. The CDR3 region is CASTPRAEYQETQYF. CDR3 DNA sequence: TGTGCCAGCACCCCTAGGGCGGAGTACCAAGAGACCCAGTACTTC.

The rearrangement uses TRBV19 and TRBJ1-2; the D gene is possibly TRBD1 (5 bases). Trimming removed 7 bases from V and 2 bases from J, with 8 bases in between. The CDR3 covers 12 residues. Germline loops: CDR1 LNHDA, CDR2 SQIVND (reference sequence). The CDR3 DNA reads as TGTGCCAGTACCGGGACCAACTATGGCTACACCTTC. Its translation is CASTGTNYGYTF. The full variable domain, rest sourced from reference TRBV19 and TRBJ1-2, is DGGITQSPKYLFRKEGQNVTLSCEQNLNHDAMYWYRQDPGQGLRLIYYSQIVNDFQKGDIAEGYSVSREKKESFPLTVTSAQKNPTAFYLCASTGTNYGYTFGSGTRLTVV.

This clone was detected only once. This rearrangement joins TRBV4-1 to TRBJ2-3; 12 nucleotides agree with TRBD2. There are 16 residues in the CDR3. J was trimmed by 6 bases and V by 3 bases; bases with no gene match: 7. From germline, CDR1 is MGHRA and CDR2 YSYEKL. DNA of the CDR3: TGCGCCAGCAGCCATTCCGGACTAGCGGGGAGTGATACGCAGTATTTT. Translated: CASSHSGLAGSDTQYF.

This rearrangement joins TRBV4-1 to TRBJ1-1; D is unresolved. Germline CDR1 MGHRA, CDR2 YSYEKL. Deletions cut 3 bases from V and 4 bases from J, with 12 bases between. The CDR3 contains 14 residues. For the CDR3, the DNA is TGCGCCAGCAGCCACACCACACGCGGCACTGAAGCTTTCTTT. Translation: CASSHTTRGTEAFF.

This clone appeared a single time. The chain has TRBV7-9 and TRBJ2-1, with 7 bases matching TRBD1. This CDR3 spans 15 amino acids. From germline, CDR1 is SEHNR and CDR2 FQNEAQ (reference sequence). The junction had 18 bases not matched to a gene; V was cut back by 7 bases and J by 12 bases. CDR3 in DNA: TGTGCCAGCACCCCTCCGGGACAGAGGCCTCGGGGGCAGTTCTTC. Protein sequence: CASTPPGQRPRGQFF.

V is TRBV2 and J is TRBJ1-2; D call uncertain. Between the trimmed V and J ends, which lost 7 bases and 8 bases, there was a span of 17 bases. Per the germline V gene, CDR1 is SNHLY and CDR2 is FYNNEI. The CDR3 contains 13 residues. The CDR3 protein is CASTGDGTQGYTF. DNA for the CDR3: TGTGCCAGCACCGGAGACGGTACGCAGGGCTACACCTTC.

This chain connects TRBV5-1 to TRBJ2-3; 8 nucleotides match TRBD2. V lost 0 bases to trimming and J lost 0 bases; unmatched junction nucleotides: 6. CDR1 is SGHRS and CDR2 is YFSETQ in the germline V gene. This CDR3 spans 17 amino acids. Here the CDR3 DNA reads TGCGCCAGCAGCTTGGCCTTTGCTAGCGGGAGCACAGATACGCAGTATTTT. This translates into CASSLAFASGSTDTQYF.

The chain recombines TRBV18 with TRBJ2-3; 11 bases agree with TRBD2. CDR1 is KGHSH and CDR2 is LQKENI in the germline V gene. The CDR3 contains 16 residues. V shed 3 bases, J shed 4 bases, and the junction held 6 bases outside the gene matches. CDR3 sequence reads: CASSPSLAGVADTQYF. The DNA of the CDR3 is TGTGCCAGCTCACCCTCACTAGCGGGGGTGGCAGATACGCAGTATTTT.

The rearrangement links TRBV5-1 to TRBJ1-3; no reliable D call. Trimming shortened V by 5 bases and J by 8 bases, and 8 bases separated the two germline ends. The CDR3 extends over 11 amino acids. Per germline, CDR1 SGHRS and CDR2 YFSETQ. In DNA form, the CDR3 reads TGCGCCAGCAGGGACGGATACACCATATATTTT. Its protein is CASRDGYTIYF.

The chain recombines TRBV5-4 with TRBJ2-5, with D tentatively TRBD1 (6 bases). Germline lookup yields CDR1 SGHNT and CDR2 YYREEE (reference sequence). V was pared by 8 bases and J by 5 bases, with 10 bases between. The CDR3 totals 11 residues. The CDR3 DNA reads TGTGCCAGGACAGGCGGGGAGACCCAGTACTTC. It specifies CARTGGETQYF.